This TCR beta chain was retrieved from a study of response to subunit inactivated influenza vaccine. As concerns this clonotype: The antigen remains undetermined.

The CDR3 totals 14 residues. Per germline, CDR1 SGHVS and CDR2 FQNEAQ. V dropped 5 bases and J dropped 3; count of bases not matched to a gene: 3. In TCRdb, the RT-PCR reads were re-called with MiXCR into one record per CDR3 protein. The sample has 400,000 to 550,000 distinct CDR3 sequences; about 25% are singletons. Study conclusions and caveats: Each seasonal influenza vaccination, the authors suggested, recruits few new T cells.

Specimen: CD4+ T cells sorted from PBMCs, collected more than 4 days after vaccination. The TCR sequence derives from a man aged 50-59 years who received an inactivated influenza vaccine. The chain links TRBV7-8 to TRBJ2-7; TRBD2 aligns across 11 bases. CDR3 in DNA: TGTGCCAGCAGCGTGACTAGCGGGGTCTACGAGCAGTACTTC. Translation gives CASSVTSGVYEQYF. The full variable domain, with the rest looked up from reference TRBV7-8 and TRBJ2-7, is GAGVSQSPRYKVAKRGQDVALRCDPISGHVSLFWYQQALGQGPEFLTYFQNEAQLDKSGLPSDRFFAERPEGSVSTLKIQRTQQEDSAVYLCASSVTSGVYEQYFGPGTRLTVT.